This record looks at one T cell receptor beta chain sequence and its context. This clonotype was counted a few times. The specificity of this receptor is unknown. The input lacks base qualities; no much larger clone sits a single base away. The data were taken from a study of T cells after yellow fever vaccination (dated by TCRdb to the late 2010s). With respect to the entire study: Libraries from fractions with low cell numbers were prepared with the SMART-Seq v4 Ultra Low Input RNA kit. Bulk PBMC replicates and cell subsets were isolated from blood drawn at multiple timepoints before and after both primary and secondary immunization. Two healthy male donors made up the cohort, one aged 18 to 29 years and the other aged 30 to 40 years. Bulk TCR alpha and beta repertoires were sequenced longitudinally to track T-cell clones before and after primary and booster YFV17D yellow fever vaccination.

Overall study outcomes, separate from this receptor: Compared with the primary T-cell response, the secondary T-cell response was faster but weaker, reaching its peak on day 5 rather than on day 15. Most clones expanded after primary vaccination were re-detected after the booster (almost 98% of CD4 and 80% to 90% of CD8), suggesting broad memory maintenance. The study included only two donors, which limits how far the findings can be generalized. Because abundant contaminating clonotypes from the bulk population could be contained in FACS-sorted repertoires, computational filtering was required. A small share of clonotypes was detected in both CD4 and CD8 compartments, with the overlap likely arising from convergent recombination.

Synthesis of TCR cDNA relied on 5'RACE template switching, a step that introduced a universal primer site along with unique molecular identifiers. cDNA synthesis was primed from both the TCR alpha and TCR beta constant segments. Library amplification involved two PCR steps, and the second step added sample barcodes and sequencing adapters. Sequencing of libraries was performed on Illumina HiSeq 2500 (2x100 bp) or NovaSeq (2x150 bp). Turning to the authors' computational methods: Demultiplexing of reads and collapsing into UMI consensus sequences were performed with MIGEC, and V(D)J alignment was carried out with MiXCR. Using edgeR on replicate PBMC samples, clonotypes were called vaccine-responding if FDR was below 0.01 and the log2 fold change was above 5 up to day 15. Each bulk clonotype was labeled CD4 or CD8 based on which sequenced repertoire, CD4 or CD8, contained the clonotype at higher abundance. TCRdb's own reprocessing of the public reads used fastp at Q25 and MiXCR and kept productive beta chains. All rows with the same CDR3 protein become a single entry with the most common DNA and genes. The V and J calls come from TCRdb's annotation, not from the publication. For this sample the table gives approximately 600,000 distinct CDR3 sequences, of which 10% to 15% were detected only once. In total, the top ten clones hold more than 12% of the sample.

The sample's treatment or condition label, in plain terms: live attenuated yellow fever vaccine strain. At each blood-draw timepoint, two biological replicates of bulk PBMCs were obtained. A standard Ficoll-Paque protocol was used to isolate PBMCs from peripheral blood. TriZol was used to extract RNA from bulk PBMCs, from CD4 and CD8 fractions, and from dextramer-positive and dextramer-negative fractions. The receptor was isolated from a man aged 25-45 years who received the YFV17D yellow fever vaccine. The sequences come from PBMCs, collected on the day of the yellow fever booster vaccination.

The CDR3 reads as follows: CASSLRGRASETQYF. The bases read TGTGCCAGCAGCTTACGCGGGAGGGCCAGCGAGACCCAGTACTTC. The rearranged chain carries TRBV7-3 and TRBJ2-5; TRBD2 aligns with 9 central bases. Measured from the cysteine to the phenylalanine, the CDR3 is 15 residues long. Just the 45-base CDR3 DNA is kept, in frame starting at base 1. CDR1 and CDR2, per the germline V gene, are SGHTA and FQGTGA. Trimmed from V: 2 bases; trimmed from J: 5 bases; junction bases lacking a gene match: 6.